Shown below are 26 T cell receptor beta chains from a single sample sequenced in a study of blood T cell repertoires in COVID-19. Clones were read by immunoSEQ multiplex PCR, and TCRdb kept only the in-frame ones, dropping some. The data show 160,000 or so clones, 89% seen once. The sequencing input was peripheral blood. Receptor source: a man between 60 and 70 years old with acute or convalescent COVID-19.

This clone was observed once. The chain carries TRBV4-1 and TRBJ1-5, with 7 nucleotides matching TRBD1. The CDR3 covers 16 residues. The germline V gene has CDR1 MGHRA and CDR2 YSYEKL. The V and J ends lost 4 bases and 3 bases, in that order; junction bases with no gene match: 9. Written as DNA, the CDR3 is TGCGCCAGCAGCCCTAGGCCTGGACAGGTCAATCAGCCCCAGCATTTT. It specifies CASSPRPGQVNQPQHF.

This chain uses TRBV7-6 with TRBJ1-4, with D uncertain. This CDR3 has 15 residues. Trimming pared 1 base from V and 7 bases from J, leaving 13 bases between. Germline lookup yields CDR1 SGHVS and CDR2 FNYEAQ. CDR3 sequence (DNA): TGTGCCAGCAGCTTAGGTCGTGGGGAGGGTGAAAAACTGTTTTTT. Protein sequence: CASSLGRGEGEKLFF.

V is TRBV4-3 and J is TRBJ1-1; 7 positions agree with TRBD1. Germline V CDR1 and CDR2: LGHNA, YSLEER. The CDR3 spans 14 residues. Trimming removed 0 bases from V and 5 bases from J; junction bases left unmatched: 3. This CDR3 is CASSQEQGRTEAFF. CDR3 nucleotide sequence: TGCGCCAGCAGCCAAGAACAGGGGAGGACTGAAGCTTTCTTT.

The chain joins TRBV12-5 to TRBJ2-1; 7 nucleotides line up with TRBD1. The CDR3 runs 17 residues. Per germline, CDR1 LGHNT and CDR2 FRNRAP. Trimming removed 5 bases from V and 0 bases from J; junction bases left unmatched: 10. The CDR3 reads CASGPPSGQLSYNEQFF. The CDR3 region has the DNA TGTGCTAGTGGTCCCCCTTCGGGACAGCTCTCCTACAATGAGCAGTTCTTC.

CDR3 nucleotide sequence: TGCGCCAGCAGCTTAATACCGGGGGGCCGGTACAATGAGCAGTTCTTC. Its protein product is CASSLIPGGRYNEQFF. This chain connects TRBV5-1 to TRBJ2-1, with a possible D match to TRBD2 (7 bases). Deletions cut 2 bases from V and 4 bases from J, with 16 bases between. The CDR3 has 16 amino acids. CDR1 and CDR2 from the germline V gene are SGHRS and YFSETQ.

V usage is TRBV10-3 and J usage is TRBJ2-1; TRBD2 agrees at 7 bases. Losses at the gene ends were 6 bases for V and 0 bases for J; bases not matched to a gene: 8. The CDR3 totals 16 residues. Per the germline V gene, CDR1 is ENHRY and CDR2 is SYGVKD. CDR3 nucleotides: TGTGCCATCAGAACGGAGCGGGGCCACTCCTACAATGAGCAGTTCTTC. Its translation is CAIRTERGHSYNEQFF.

V and J are TRBV30 and TRBJ1-5; D remains ambiguous. Germline V gives CDR1 GTSNPN, CDR2 SVGIG (reference sequence). The CDR3 sequence is 12 residues long. V lost 2 bases and J 5 bases, leaving 7 bases between the germline ends. The CDR3 DNA is TGTGCCTGGAGTCTATATGATCAGCCCCAGCATTTT. The encoded protein is CAWSLYDQPQHF. Supplemented by reference TRBV30 and TRBJ1-5, the full variable domain reads SQTIHQWPATLVQPVGSPLSLECTVEGTSNPNLYWYRQAAGRGLQLLFYSVGIGQISSEVPQNLSASRPQDRQFILSSKKLLLSDSGFYLCAWSLYDQPQHFGDGTRLSIL.

This chain uses TRBV5-1 with TRBJ2-2, with a possible D match to TRBD1 (6 bases). CDR1 is SGHRS, CDR2 YFSETQ, per germline. V lost 1 base, J lost 3 bases, and 10 bases lay in between. This CDR3 region has 15 residues. CDR3 loop: CASSLTGRDTGELFF. The CDR3 DNA sequence: TGCGCCAGCAGCTTGACAGGGCGGGACACCGGGGAGCTGTTTTTT.

This chain connects TRBV24-1 to TRBJ1-2, with 11 bases that match TRBD1. Trimming at V came to 4 bases and at J to 10 bases, leaving 7 bases not matched to a gene. CDR3 length: 14 amino acids. Per the germline V gene, CDR1 is KGHDR and CDR2 is SFDVKD. This CDR3 reads CATSDPGQGEDYTF. DNA for the CDR3: TGTGCCACCAGTGACCCGGGACAGGGGGAAGACTACACCTTC.

CDR3 DNA sequence: TGTGCCAGTAGTATCAGGGGTCTAGGGCAGCCCCAGCATTTT. It is translated as CASSIRGLGQPQHF. V usage is TRBV19 and J usage is TRBJ1-5; the D gene is possibly TRBD1 (6 bases). The germline CDR1 and CDR2 sequences are LNHDA and SQIVND (reference sequence). The CDR3 has 14 residues. V lost 3 bases, J lost 7 bases, and 13 bases lay in between.

This chain links TRBV9 with TRBJ2-5; 10 bases map to TRBD2. The CDR3 consists of 16 residues. Trimming removed 2 bases from V and 2 bases from J; junction bases left unmatched: 6. CDR1 is SGDLS and CDR2 is YYNGEE in the germline V gene. The CDR3 loop is CASSVSLAGSQETQYF. The DNA of the CDR3 is TGTGCCAGCAGCGTCTCACTAGCGGGGTCTCAAGAGACCCAGTACTTC.

The rearrangement uses TRBV4-3 and TRBJ2-2; the D is unclear. The CDR3 has 15 residues. Trimming pared 1 base from V and 0 bases from J, leaving 6 bases between. Germline CDR1 reads LGHNA; CDR2 reads YSLEER. CDR3: CASSQGQTNTGELFF. In DNA form, the CDR3 reads TGCGCCAGCAGCCAAGGGCAGACGAACACCGGGGAGCTGTTTTTT.

The J gene is TRBJ2-3, the V gene TRBV7-3, with D possibly TRBD2 on 5 matching bases. V lost 3 bases to trimming and J lost 6 bases, with 16 bases between them. Germline loops: CDR1 SGHTA, CDR2 FQGTGA. The CDR3 runs to 15 residues. The CDR3 loop is CASSFGPRGPDTQYF. As DNA, the CDR3 is TGTGCCAGCAGCTTCGGCCCTAGAGGGCCCGATACGCAGTATTTT.

The V call is TRBV2, the J call TRBJ2-1, with 8 bases matching TRBD1. V lost 3 bases and J lost 4; bases outside the gene matches: 2. The CDR3 covers 14 residues. Germline V gene sequence: CDR1 SNHLY, CDR2 FYNNEI. The CDR3 reads CASSDQGAYNEQFF. The CDR3, as DNA: TGTGCCAGCAGTGATCAGGGGGCTTACAATGAGCAGTTCTTC.

The chain carries TRBV5-1 and TRBJ1-6; D might be TRBD1 (5 bases). Germline lookup yields CDR1 SGHRS and CDR2 YFSETQ. The ends were cut back, 0 bases at V and 10 bases at J, with 17 bases in the middle. This CDR3 has 16 residues. The CDR3 protein is CASSLDVGGKGSPLHF. CDR3 bases: TGCGCCAGCAGCTTGGACGTAGGAGGGAAGGGGTCACCCCTCCACTTT.

The V call is TRBV7-2, the J call TRBJ1-1; D remains ambiguous. The CDR3 has 12 residues. Germline V gene data show CDR1 as SGHTA and CDR2 as FQGNSA. The V end was cut by 3 bases, the J end by 6 bases, with 8 bases between. The CDR3 sequence: CASSLGGPEAFF. CDR3 in DNA: TGTGCCAGCAGCTTGGGAGGCCCTGAAGCTTTCTTT.

This clone appeared once. The CDR3 DNA reads TGTGCCAGTAGACCTCTTCCGAGCTCTGGAAACACCATATATTTT. This codes for CASRPLPSSGNTIYF. The chain uses TRBV19 and TRBJ1-3; D unresolved. This CDR3 region has 15 residues. Germline values: CDR1 LNHDA, CDR2 SQIVND (reference sequence). The V end was cut by 6 bases, the J end by 0 bases, with 12 bases between.

The genes are TRBV3-1 (or the pseudogene TRBV3-2) and TRBJ2-2; 8 bases align to TRBD1. After removal of 1 base from V and 6 bases from J, the junction contained 10 bases not matched to a gene. Germline V lookup: CDR1 LGHDT, CDR2 YNNKEL (reference sequence). The CDR3 has 17 residues. This CDR3 reads CASSQVYVQGAAGELFF. The DNA for the CDR3 is TGTGCCAGCAGCCAAGTTTATGTGCAGGGGGCAGCCGGGGAGCTGTTTTTT.

V usage is TRBV4-1 and J usage is TRBJ1-2, with TRBD1 as a possible D gene (5 bases). The V end lost 2 bases, the J end lost 13 bases, and 11 bases lay between the germline ends. The CDR3 has 11 amino acids. The germline V gene has CDR1 MGHRA and CDR2 YSYEKL. The CDR3 region is CASSQLGACTF. The DNA of the CDR3 is TGCGCCAGCAGCCAATTAGGGGCTTGCACCTTC.

The genes are TRBV5-4 and TRBJ1-1, with TRBD1 matching 7 bases. Germline V gives CDR1 SGHNT, CDR2 YYREEE (reference sequence). The CDR3 has 14 residues. V shed 6 bases and J 7 bases; nucleotides not matched to a gene: 12. CDR3 sequence: CASTEGRGAVEAFF. CDR3 nucleotide sequence: TGTGCCAGCACTGAGGGCAGGGGGGCAGTTGAAGCTTTCTTT. The variable domain in full, with the rest retrieved from reference TRBV5-4 and TRBJ1-1, is ETGVTQSPTHLIKTRGQQVTLRCSSQSGHNTVSWYQQALGQGPQFIFQYYREEENGRGNFPPRFSGLQFPNYSSELNVNALELDDSALYLCASTEGRGAVEAFFGQGTRLTVV.

The V and J genes are TRBV5-5 and TRBJ2-7; the match to TRBD1 covers 10 bases. Germline loops: CDR1 SGHKS, CDR2 YYEKEE (reference sequence). The CDR3 is 13 residues long. Trimming removed 7 bases from V and 6 bases from J; junction bases left unmatched: 7. The CDR3 DNA reads as TGTGCCAGCGGGGGGACAGGGGCCCCCGAGCAGTACTTC. Translated: CASGGTGAPEQYF.

The chain couples TRBV7-9 to TRBJ1-3; 8 bases agree with TRBD1. Germline lookup yields CDR1 SEHNR and CDR2 FQNEAQ (reference sequence). V was pared by 5 bases and J by 3 bases, with 9 bases of the junction left unmatched. CDR3 length: 16 residues. This chain's CDR3 is CASSDSGTGGGNTIYF. The CDR3 bases are TGTGCCAGCAGCGATTCCGGGACAGGAGGTGGAAACACCATATATTTT.

J is TRBJ2-1 and V is TRBV7-3, with D tentatively TRBD1 (6 bases). Trimming removed 5 bases from V and 5 bases from J, with 19 bases in between. The CDR3 extends over 16 amino acids. Germline V gives CDR1 SGHTA, CDR2 FQGTGA. CDR3 DNA sequence: TGTGCCAGCAGCAAACAGGGTACGGCTGGTAACAATGAGCAGTTCTTC. It is translated as CASSKQGTAGNNEQFF.

The chain recombines TRBV5-1 with TRBJ1-2; TRBD1 matches 10 bases. J was trimmed by 7 bases and V by 3 bases; bases with no gene match: 9. The germline V gene has CDR1 SGHRS and CDR2 YFSETQ. CDR3 size: 15 residues. CDR3 region: CASSSEGTGAFGYTF. CDR3 coding DNA: TGCGCCAGCAGCTCGGAGGGGACAGGGGCGTTTGGCTACACCTTC.

This chain connects TRBV3-1 (or the pseudogene TRBV3-2) to TRBJ2-3; 11 nucleotides agree with TRBD2. The CDR3 sequence is 16 residues long. Germline CDR1 reads LGHDT; CDR2 reads YNNKEL (reference sequence). The junction had 3 bases not matched to a gene; V was cut back by 4 bases and J by 0 bases. DNA for the CDR3: TGTGCCAGCAGCCCACTAGCGGGGGCTAGCACAGATACGCAGTATTTT. Translated, it gives CASSPLAGASTDTQYF.

V usage is TRBV27 and J usage is TRBJ2-7; 12 bases map to TRBD2. The CDR3 contains 16 residues. CDR1 MNHEY and CDR2 SMNVEV come from the germline V gene (reference sequence). V shed 7 bases, J shed 2 bases, and the junction held 9 bases outside the gene matches. CDR3 DNA: TGTGCCAGCACCCTAAGCCTAGCGGGGGGGACCTACGAGCAGTACTTC. Its translation: CASTLSLAGGTYEQYF.